This passage covers 4 T cell receptor beta chains from one sample sequenced in a study of T-cell reconstitution after alpha-beta-depleted transplantation in children. Unique molecular identifiers were used in preparing the TCRbeta library. In TCRdb, the PCR reads were re-called with MiXCR into one record per CDR3 protein. The table shows more than 400,000 distinct CDR3 sequences, with approximately 10% occurring only once. Here the sequenced sample was PBMCs, mostly from graft donor cells, taken 180 days after TCRalphabeta/CD19-depleted stem cell transplant. The receptors come from a female patient between 2 and 15 years old who had a stem cell transplant for aplastic anemia, so the T cells may come from the graft donor.

The J gene is TRBJ1-4, the V gene TRBV18; a weak D match, TRBD1 (6 bases). V lost 3 bases to trimming and J lost 7 bases, with 18 bases between them. The CDR3 length is 16 residues. CDR1 KGHSH and CDR2 LQKENI come from the germline V gene. The CDR3 nucleotides are TGTGCCAGCTCACCCCCTACAGGGAAGGAGTTTGAAAAACTGTTTTTT. Translated, it gives CASSPPTGKEFEKLFF.

This clonotype was counted between two and nine times. V and J are TRBV18 and TRBJ1-4; D is perhaps TRBD1 (5 bases). The germline V and J ends were trimmed by 2 bases and 8 bases, with 9 bases remaining between them. CDR3 length: 13 amino acids. The V gene's germline CDR1 is KGHSH and CDR2 LQKENI. The CDR3 DNA reads as TGTGCCAGCTCACCAGCAGGGCGGGAAAAACTGTTTTTT. It specifies CASSPAGREKLFF.

This clonotype was seen once. This sequence joins TRBV10-3 and TRBJ2-3; 8 bases are a match to TRBD2. The CDR3 totals 12 residues. J lost 7 bases, V lost 11 bases, and 8 bases had no gene match. Germline values: CDR1 ENHRY, CDR2 SYGVKD. The CDR3 reads CAAGGLRYTQYF. CDR3 nucleotide sequence: TGTGCCGCGGGGGGACTCAGATATACGCAGTATTTT.

This chain joins TRBV7-6 and TRBJ2-7, with 9 bases fitting TRBD2. This CDR3 contains 16 residues. Germline trimming cut 3 bases from V and 2 bases from J; bases unmatched to any gene: 8. The germline gives CDR1 SGHVS, CDR2 FNYEAQ. This chain's CDR3 is CASSLAGTSSPYEQYF. CDR3 bases: TGTGCCAGCAGCTTGGCGGGGACTAGCAGCCCCTACGAGCAGTACTTC.